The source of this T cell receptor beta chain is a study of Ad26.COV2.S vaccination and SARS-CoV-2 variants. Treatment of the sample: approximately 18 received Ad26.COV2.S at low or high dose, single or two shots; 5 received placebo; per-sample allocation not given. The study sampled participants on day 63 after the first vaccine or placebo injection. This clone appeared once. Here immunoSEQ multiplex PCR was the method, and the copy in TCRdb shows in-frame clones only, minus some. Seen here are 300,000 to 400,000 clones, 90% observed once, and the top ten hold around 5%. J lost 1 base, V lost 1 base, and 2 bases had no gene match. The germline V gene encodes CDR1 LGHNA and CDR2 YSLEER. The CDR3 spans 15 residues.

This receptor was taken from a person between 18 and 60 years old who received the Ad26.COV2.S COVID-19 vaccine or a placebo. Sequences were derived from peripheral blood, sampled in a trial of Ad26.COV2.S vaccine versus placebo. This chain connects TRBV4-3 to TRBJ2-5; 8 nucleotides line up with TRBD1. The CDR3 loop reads CASSQGGTGQETQYF. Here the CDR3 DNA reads TGCGCCAGCAGCCAAGGGGGGACAGGCCAAGAGACCCAGTACTTC.